These T cell receptor beta chains were read from a single sample in a study of cytomegalovirus exposure and HLA in healthy donors. Some clones are missing from TCRdb's copy, which holds only in-frame ones; the method was immunoSEQ multiplex PCR. The table lists 150,000 or so clones, over 60% of them singletons. Sequenced: PBMCs. These receptors were collected from a girl aged 10-17 years in good health and CMV-seronegative. The CDR3 runs from the conserved cysteine through the conserved F or W. Fields, in order: clone size, J gene, V gene, D gene, CDR3 protein, CDR3 DNA. A D gene is named only where the DNA matches it firmly. For some rows the clone size is stated as once, few or many, or as a class when expanded; others skip it.

size: NA
J: TRBJ2-7
V: TRBV29-1
D: NA
CDR3: CSVEERYEQYF
DNA: TGCAGCGTTGAAGAGCGGTACGAGCAGTACTTC

size: few
J: TRBJ2-1
V: TRBV5-4
D: TRBD2
CDR3: CACTAGGPPSPEQFF
DNA: TGTGCCTGCACCGCGGGGGGCCCCCCATCCCCGGAGCAGTTCTTC

size: NA
J: TRBJ1-1
V: TRBV7-9
D: NA
CDR3: CASSHGTGNPSIEAFF
DNA: TGTGCCAGCAGCCACGGAACAGGGAACCCCTCCATTGAAGCTTTCTTT

size: NA
J: TRBJ2-3
V: TRBV6-5
D: TRBD1
CDR3: CASRGQGEDTQYF
DNA: TGTGCCAGCAGAGGACAGGGGGAAGATACGCAGTATTTT

size: NA
J: TRBJ2-7
V: TRBV5-1
D: TRBD2
CDR3: CASSFRSGGAYEQYF
DNA: TGCGCCAGCAGCTTTAGGAGCGGGGGAGCCTACGAGCAGTACTTC

size: NA
J: TRBJ1-6
V: TRBV27
D: NA
CDR3: CASRGSGSPLHF
DNA: TGTGCCAGCAGAGGCTCGGGTTCACCCCTCCACTTT

size: NA
J: TRBJ1-2
V: TRBV6-5
D: NA
CDR3: CASSYSRGQSLDGYTF
DNA: TGTGCCAGCAGTTACTCGAGAGGACAGAGTTTGGATGGCTACACCTTC

size: NA
J: TRBJ1-4
V: TRBV6-1
D: NA
CDR3: CASSGQGVREKLFF
DNA: TGTGCCAGCAGTGGGCAAGGGGTGCGTGAAAAACTGTTTTTT

size: NA
J: TRBJ1-1
V: TRBV6-5
D: NA
CDR3: CASRTTLRFSKAFF
DNA: TGTGCCAGCAGAACCACCCTGAGGTTTTCAAAAGCTTTCTTT

size: NA
J: TRBJ1-2
V: TRBV9
D: TRBD1
CDR3: CASSGTGGYGYTF
DNA: TGTGCCAGCAGCGGGACAGGGGGCTATGGCTACACCTTC

size: few
J: TRBJ1-6
V: TRBV5-1
D: NA
CDR3: CASSSFNRDSPLHF
DNA: TGCGCCAGCAGCTCGTTTAACAGGGATTCACCCCTCCACTTT

size: NA
J: TRBJ2-3
V: TRBV5-1
D: TRBD2
CDR3: CASSTTLLASDTQYF
DNA: TGCGCCAGCAGCACCACCTTACTAGCGTCAGATACGCAGTATTTT

size: NA
J: TRBJ2-6
V: TRBV6-1
D: NA
CDR3: CASSEELSGANVLTF
DNA: TGTGCCAGCAGTGAAGAACTCTCTGGGGCCAACGTCCTGACTTTC

size: NA
J: TRBJ2-5
V: TRBV7-2
D: NA
CDR3: CASSAIPGEMETQYF
DNA: TGTGCCAGCAGCGCTATTCCAGGGGAGATGGAGACCCAGTACTTC

size: few
J: TRBJ1-2
V: TRBV6-1
D: NA
CDR3: CASRQGSGYTF
DNA: TGTGCCAGCAGACAAGGGAGCGGCTACACCTTC

size: NA
J: TRBJ2-2
V: TRBV5-1
D: NA
CDR3: CASSLGTETNTGELFF
DNA: TGCGCCAGCAGCTTGGGGACAGAAACTAACACCGGGGAGCTGTTTTTT

size: few
J: TRBJ2-1
V: TRBV6-5
D: NA
CDR3: CASRLRVSYNEQFF
DNA: TGTGCCAGCAGACTCAGGGTCTCCTACAATGAGCAGTTCTTC

size: NA
J: TRBJ1-2
V: TRBV6-6
D: TRBD1
CDR3: CASSFRPGQALGGYTF
DNA: TGTGCCAGCAGTTTTCGACCGGGACAGGCACTGGGGGGCTACACCTTC

size: NA
J: TRBJ1-6
V: TRBV5-1
D: NA
CDR3: CASSLGIRDSPLHF
DNA: TGCGCCAGCAGCTTGGGGATACGGGATTCACCCCTCCACTTT

size: few
J: TRBJ1-4
V: TRBV27
D: TRBD1
CDR3: CASSWTGANEKLFF
DNA: TGTGCCAGCAGTTGGACAGGGGCGAATGAAAAACTGTTTTTT

size: NA
J: TRBJ1-2
V: TRBV7-6
D: NA
CDR3: CASSFGRDGYTF
DNA: TGTGCCAGCAGCTTCGGGAGGGATGGCTACACCTTC

size: NA
J: TRBJ2-5
V: TRBV5-1
D: TRBD1
CDR3: CASSFGTGGETQYF
DNA: TGCGCCAGCAGCTTCGGGACAGGGGGGGAGACCCAGTACTTC

size: few
J: TRBJ2-4
V: TRBV4-1
D: NA
CDR3: CASSHERTEFKNIQYF
DNA: TGCGCCAGCAGCCATGAACGGACAGAATTTAAAAACATTCAGTACTTC

size: few
J: TRBJ2-7
V: TRBV5-4
D: TRBD1
CDR3: CASSLNSFGQGANEQYF
DNA: TGTGCCAGCAGCTTGAACTCATTCGGACAGGGGGCGAACGAGCAGTACTTC

size: NA
J: TRBJ1-2
V: TRBV5-1
D: TRBD1
CDR3: CASSTGQGGSGYTF
DNA: TGCGCCAGCAGCACTGGACAGGGAGGGAGTGGCTACACCTTC

size: NA
J: TRBJ2-1
V: TRBV15
D: TRBD1
CDR3: CATSRGGLGTGLGNEQFF
DNA: TGTGCCACCAGCAGAGGAGGGCTCGGGACAGGGTTGGGCAATGAGCAGTTCTTC

size: NA
J: TRBJ2-2
V: TRBV11-2
D: NA
CDR3: CASSPGGRGTGELFF
DNA: TGTGCCAGCAGCCCGGGAGGCAGGGGCACCGGGGAGCTGTTTTTT

size: once
J: TRBJ2-5
V: TRBV9
D: NA
CDR3: CASSAGGGGETQYF
DNA: TGTGCCAGCAGCGCGGGGGGCGGGGGAGAGACCCAGTACTTC

size: NA
J: TRBJ2-5
V: TRBV5-5
D: TRBD2
CDR3: CASSLRGGRWETQYF
DNA: TGTGCCAGCAGCTTGCGGGGGGGCAGGTGGGAGACCCAGTACTTC

size: once
J: TRBJ1-2
V: TRBV10-2
D: NA
CDR3: CASSESNGGGGYTF
DNA: TGCGCCAGCAGTGAGTCGAACGGGGGTGGTGGCTACACCTTC

size: few
J: TRBJ2-7
V: TRBV27
D: TRBD1
CDR3: CASSSGQGAFYEQYF
DNA: TGTGCCAGCAGTTCCGGACAGGGGGCTTTCTACGAGCAGTACTTC

size: NA
J: TRBJ1-5
V: TRBV6-1
D: NA
CDR3: CASSGAHNSNQPQHF
DNA: TGTGCCAGCAGTGGGGCCCACAATAGCAATCAGCCCCAGCATTTT

size: NA
J: TRBJ2-1
V: TRBV7-6
D: TRBD2
CDR3: CASSLAGGYNEQFF
DNA: TGTGCCAGCAGCCTGGCGGGGGGGTACAATGAGCAGTTCTTC

size: NA
J: TRBJ1-1
V: TRBV6-6
D: NA
CDR3: CASRSPGDGEAFF
DNA: TGTGCCAGCAGAAGCCCGGGGGACGGTGAAGCTTTCTTT

size: NA
J: TRBJ1-1
V: TRBV4-2
D: NA
CDR3: CASRNGGSGTEAFF
DNA: TGTGCCAGCCGAAACGGGGGGAGCGGCACTGAAGCTTTCTTT

size: NA
J: TRBJ2-7
V: TRBV6-1
D: TRBD2
CDR3: CASSSSGTSGYEQYF
DNA: TGTGCCAGCAGTTCTAGCGGGACTAGCGGTTACGAGCAGTACTTC

size: NA
J: TRBJ2-3
V: TRBV5-1
D: TRBD2
CDR3: CASSLPSGGGTDTQYF
DNA: TGCGCCAGCAGCTTACCTAGCGGGGGGGGGACAGATACGCAGTATTTT

size: once
J: TRBJ2-7
V: TRBV5-1
D: TRBD1
CDR3: CASSFDRGKGYEQYF
DNA: TGCGCCAGCAGCTTTGACAGGGGAAAGGGCTACGAGCAGTACTTC

size: NA
J: TRBJ1-5
V: TRBV30
D: TRBD1
CDR3: CAWSPGTGYNQPQHF
DNA: TGTGCCTGGAGCCCCGGGACAGGGTACAATCAGCCCCAGCATTTT

size: NA
J: TRBJ1-4
V: TRBV19
D: NA
CDR3: CASSLGQLNEKLFF
DNA: TGTGCCAGTAGTTTAGGACAGCTAAATGAAAAACTGTTTTTT

size: NA
J: TRBJ2-1
V: TRBV5-4
D: TRBD1
CDR3: CASSSGTGGANEQFF
DNA: TGTGCCAGCAGCTCCGGGACAGGGGGCGCAAATGAGCAGTTCTTC

size: NA
J: TRBJ2-5
V: TRBV28
D: NA
CDR3: CASTTKGNGVRGETQYF
DNA: TGTGCCAGCACCACGAAGGGGAATGGCGTTCGAGGAGAGACCCAGTACTTC

size: NA
J: TRBJ2-2
V: TRBV5-1
D: TRBD1
CDR3: CASSVGTANTGELFF
DNA: TGCGCCAGCAGCGTGGGGACAGCAAACACCGGGGAGCTGTTTTTT

size: NA
J: TRBJ1-2
V: TRBV7-6
D: NA
CDR3: CASSLTPQGRQEIQGYTF
DNA: TGTGCCAGCAGCTTGACACCCCAAGGACGACAGGAAATCCAGGGCTACACCTTC

size: NA
J: TRBJ2-5
V: TRBV18
D: NA
CDR3: CASSPAGQETQYF
DNA: TGTGCCAGCTCACCCGCAGGGCAAGAGACCCAGTACTTC